This T cell receptor (beta chain) emerged from a study of regulatory T cells in long-lasting Graves disease. Study observations and caveats: There were preferences for TRBV28, TRBJ1-2 and TRBJ2-5 in persistent disease. Persistent Graves' patients showed less TCR diversity than newly diagnosed ones.

CDR3 regions were amplified by Arm-PCR using iRepertoire HTBI primers to build TCR beta libraries. Using its own MiXCR run on the multiplex PCR reads, TCRdb lists one record per CDR3 protein. The sample lists fewer than 650,000 distinct CDR3 sequences; 15% to 20% were seen once. The time point denotes: newly diagnosed GD, antithyroid drugs for less than 3 months. Scientists built the TCR library using RNA that was extracted from PBMCs. This clonotype occurred many times. Its antigen is still unknown. This CDR3 region has 12 residues. Per the germline V gene, CDR1 is SGHRS and CDR2 is YFSETQ. V dropped 0 bases and J dropped 7 bases, with 7 bases sitting between them. These sequences were also reported in another study, on T cells in Graves' hyperthyroidism and ophthalmopathy. That report adds: From stable hyperthyroidism, ophthalmopathy was separated by a 13 V-J model. The model identified upcoming ophthalmopathy a median roughly 6 months ahead of onset.

J is TRBJ1-1 and V is TRBV5-1; D is uncertain. The sample here was peripheral blood mononuclear cells (PBMCs), taken at new diagnosis, from a patient treated with antithyroid drugs. The source is a woman in her 30s with Graves disease. Here the CDR3 DNA reads TGCGCCAGCAGCTTGGCCGACGATGAAGCTTTCTTT. This gives the protein CASSLADDEAFF.